These T cell receptor beta chains were read from a single sample in a study of blood T cell repertoires in COVID-19. The assay was immunoSEQ multiplex PCR, and TCRdb's table has in-frame clones only and misses some. The data show about 270,000 clones, under 90% seen once. The sequencing input was PBMCs or T cells enriched from blood (not recorded which). These receptors came from a man aged 18-30 years who had recovered from COVID-19. Each CDR3 is given with its conserved first and last residue. A D gene is named only where the DNA matches it firmly.

v_gene	d_gene	j_gene	len	CDR3aa
TRBV19	TRBD2	TRBJ2-5	14	CASSSGLAEETQYF
TRBV27	TRBD1	TRBJ1-5	14	CASSAGTGGQPQHF
TRBV28	NA	TRBJ1-2	12	CASSFGRGGYTF
TRBV18	TRBD2	TRBJ2-7	14	CASSRRGGGYEQYF
TRBV6-5	TRBD2	TRBJ2-7	15	CASSLSLAGVNEQYF
TRBV24-1	NA	TRBJ2-7	13	CATRTLASYEQYF
TRBV14	NA	TRBJ2-7	13	CASSQEQSGEQYF
TRBV7-9	NA	TRBJ2-7	14	CASSLGGATYEQYF
TRBV19	NA	TRBJ2-2	15	CASSINTVPTGELFF
TRBV10-1	TRBD1	TRBJ1-1	15	CASSESWTGRTEAFF
TRBV19	NA	TRBJ1-2	11	CAVRSNYGYTF
TRBV28	NA	TRBJ2-5	14	CASRLPDYQETQYF
TRBV10-2	NA	TRBJ2-5	13	CASRAQAEETQYF
TRBV18	TRBD2	TRBJ2-5	16	CASSPQLAGGQETQYF
TRBV12-5	NA	TRBJ1-1	13	CASGKQGFTEAFF
TRBV6-5	NA	TRBJ1-4	15	CASSYRGNRREKLFF
TRBV9	NA	TRBJ2-5	14	CASSVSGLSETQYF
TRBV21-1	NA	TRBJ2-5	16	CASSKALGRAAETQYF
TRBV13	NA	TRBJ2-1	16	CASSPWGRSSYNEQFF
TRBV30	NA	TRBJ1-4	13	CAWSSGDGEKLFF
TRBV12-3/TRBV12-4	TRBD1	TRBJ2-3	13	CASSSRQGYTQYF
TRBV29-1	TRBD2	TRBJ2-3	12	CSVAVAGDTQYF
TRBV24-1	TRBD2	TRBJ2-3	20	CATSDNGLAGGGLVSDTQYF
TRBV28	NA	TRBJ2-7	12	CASSQTIYEQYF
TRBV19	NA	TRBJ1-5	15	CASSISGGGSQPQHF
TRBV28	NA	TRBJ2-5	14	CASSPPQGRETQYF
TRBV10-3	TRBD1	TRBJ2-1	14	CAINPRGRNNEQFF
TRBV5-6	NA	TRBJ1-2	15	CASSLAPGGADGYTF
TRBV21-1	NA	TRBJ2-1	15	CASSKGTADIGEQFF
TRBV5-5	NA	TRBJ1-2	16	CASSLGGQGLSYGYTF
TRBV18	TRBD1	TRBJ2-5	16	CASSLSTGVTQETQYF
TRBV5-1	TRBD2	TRBJ2-3	15	CASSLSGTSTDTQYF
TRBV5-1	TRBD1	TRBJ2-7	12	CASSGDSYEQYF
TRBV11-2	NA	TRBJ1-1	15	CASSPQGWSDTEAFF
TRBV5-8	NA	TRBJ2-7	14	CASNPRGASYEQYF
TRBV10-2	TRBD2	TRBJ2-7	14	CASSERGGPYEQYF
TRBV19	TRBD1	TRBJ2-5	13	CASSVDREETQYF
TRBV30	NA	TRBJ1-2	12	CAWTAGAHGYTF
TRBV10-3	NA	TRBJ1-6	10	CAIGGSPLHF
TRBV5-8	NA	TRBJ1-2	15	CASSLVGRDDYGYTF
TRBV18	TRBD1	TRBJ2-7	15	CASSSSGTVPYEQYF
TRBV25-1	NA	TRBJ1-2	13	CASSEGPNYGYTF
TRBV5-5	NA	TRBJ2-5	18	CASSLDGITGPFQETQYF
TRBV28	NA	TRBJ1-2	12	CASRTGTTGYTF